Listed below are T cell receptor beta chains from one sample, sequenced in a study of blood T cell repertoires in COVID-19. The table came from immunoSEQ multiplex PCR; TCRdb's copy has only in-frame clones and leaves some out. The data contain 150,000 to 200,000 clones, about 81% of them singletons. The material sequenced was peripheral blood. Receptor source: a man between 60 and 75 years old with active or convalescent COVID-19. CDR3s include the opening cysteine and the closing phenylalanine or tryptophan. A D gene is named only where the DNA matches it firmly. Clone size, where shown, is once, few, many, or a class for clones that have expanded.

. 14 TRBJ1-1 . TRBV4-1 CASSPPTGDTEAFF TGCGCCAGCAGCCCACCGACTGGCGACACTGAAGCTTTCTTT
TRBD1 15 TRBJ2-3 once TRBV3-1/TRBV3-2 CASSQVGQGPDTQYF TGTGCCAGCAGCCAAGTGGGACAGGGCCCAGATACGCAGTATTTT
TRBD1 12 TRBJ2-7 few TRBV29-1 CSVMTGAYEQYF TGCAGCGTCATGACAGGGGCCTACGAGCAGTACTTC
. 15 TRBJ1-2 . TRBV6-5 CASSPRRTEDYGYTF TGTGCCAGCAGTCCAAGGCGGACGGAGGACTATGGCTACACCTTC
TRBD1 17 TRBJ1-3 . TRBV3-1/TRBV3-2 CASSRRASGTGWNTIYF TGTGCCAGCAGCCGACGAGCCTCCGGGACAGGGTGGAACACCATATATTTT
TRBD1 14 TRBJ2-1 . TRBV6-5 CASSRQGARDEQFF TGTGCCAGCAGCCGACAGGGGGCTCGAGATGAGCAGTTCTTC
TRBD2 14 TRBJ2-7 once TRBV10-3 CATTPTSPASEQYF TGTGCCACCACTCCGACTAGCCCGGCAAGCGAGCAGTACTTC
TRBD2 16 TRBJ2-1 . TRBV28 CASRAPGVRTRAEQFF TGTGCCAGCAGAGCGCCGGGGGTAAGGACTAGGGCTGAGCAGTTCTTC
TRBD1 13 TRBJ2-2 . TRBV3-1/TRBV3-2 CASDRANTGELFF TGTGCCAGCGACAGGGCAAACACCGGGGAGCTGTTTTTT
TRBD2 17 TRBJ2-3 many TRBV7-8 CASSVGGASGTRGGQYF TGTGCCAGCAGCGTCGGTGGGGCTAGCGGGACCCGGGGGGGGCAGTATTTT
TRBD2 15 TRBJ2-1 . TRBV10-1 CASSETSGSWNEQFF TGCGCCAGCAGTGAGACTAGCGGGAGTTGGAATGAGCAGTTCTTC
. 14 TRBJ1-1 few TRBV6-2/TRBV6-3 CASSIGTSNTEAFF TGTGCCAGCAGTATAGGGACATCGAACACTGAAGCTTTCTTT
TRBD1 15 TRBJ1-5 . TRBV2 CASSSGTASNQPQHF TGTGCCAGCAGTTCCGGGACAGCATCGAATCAGCCCCAGCATTTT
TRBD1 12 TRBJ1-2 . TRBV10-3 CAVTGDNYGYTF TGTGCCGTGACAGGGGACAACTATGGCTACACCTTC
TRBD1 16 TRBJ2-1 . TRBV13 CASSAGWDSSYNEQFF TGTGCCAGCAGCGCTGGCTGGGACAGCTCCTACAATGAGCAGTTCTTC
TRBD1 14 TRBJ1-1 . TRBV10-3 CAIGRQGMNTEAFF TGTGCCATCGGACGACAGGGGATGAACACTGAAGCTTTCTTT
. 15 TRBJ2-1 . TRBV5-5 CASSFEGPGYNEQFF TGTGCCAGCAGCTTTGAAGGCCCGGGTTACAATGAGCAGTTCTTC
TRBD2 15 TRBJ2-7 . TRBV10-2 CASSEGLAGSYEQYF TGCGCCAGCAGTGAGGGGCTAGCGGGATCCTACGAGCAGTACTTC
. 14 TRBJ1-1 . TRBV25-1 CASSDYEADTEAFF TGTGCCAGCAGTGATTATGAGGCGGACACTGAAGCTTTCTTT
. 15 TRBJ2-7 . TRBV5-1 CASSLIVGDSYEQYF TGCGCCAGCAGCTTGATTGTCGGGGACTCCTACGAGCAGTACTTC
. 14 TRBJ1-6 once TRBV7-9 CASSPTGGNSPLHF TGTGCCAGCAGCCCGACAGGAGGTAATTCACCCCTCCACTTT
. 14 TRBJ1-4 once TRBV2 CASRIHAAREKLFF TGTGCCAGCAGGATACACGCCGCCCGTGAAAAACTGTTTTTT
TRBD1 16 TRBJ2-1 . TRBV7-7 CASSLGLGTGMNEQFF TGTGCCAGCAGCTTAGGATTAGGGACAGGGATGAATGAGCAGTTCTTC
. 13 TRBJ1-2 . TRBV5-5 CASSLEGRVGYTF TGTGCCAGCAGCTTGGAAGGCAGGGTTGGCTACACCTTC
TRBD2 14 TRBJ2-2 once TRBV19 CASSGRGNTGELFF TGTGCCAGCAGCGGGAGGGGGAACACCGGGGAGCTGTTTTTT
. 14 TRBJ2-1 . TRBV6-7 CASSDGHLYNEQFF TGTGCCAGCAGTGACGGACACCTGTACAATGAGCAGTTCTTC
TRBD1 16 TRBJ2-4 . TRBV4-1 CASSPGQGNLGDIQYF TGCGCCAGCAGCCCAGGACAGGGAAACTTGGGAGACATTCAGTACTTC
. 15 TRBJ1-1 . TRBV13 CASSSKPTLNTEAFF TGTGCCAGCAGCTCCAAACCGACACTGAACACTGAAGCTTTCTTT
TRBD1 13 TRBJ1-6 few TRBV19 CASGDSYNSPLHF TGTGCCAGTGGGGACAGCTATAATTCACCCCTCCACTTT
TRBD1 15 TRBJ2-2 . TRBV28 CASNQRDRVTGELFF TGTGCCAGCAACCAGCGGGACAGGGTTACCGGGGAGCTGTTTTTT
TRBD1 15 TRBJ2-5 . TRBV3-1/TRBV3-2 CASSRGTVAEETQYF TGTGCCAGCAGCCGTGGGACAGTAGCCGAAGAGACCCAGTACTTC
TRBD1 14 TRBJ2-5 . TRBV7-9 CASSSTTGEETQYF TGTGCCAGCAGCTCAACCACAGGGGAGGAGACCCAGTACTTC
TRBD1 18 TRBJ2-7 . TRBV28 CASSSDRDRVLSGYEQYF TGTGCCAGCAGTTCGGACCGGGACAGGGTTCTGTCGGGCTACGAGCAGTACTTC
. 14 TRBJ2-7 . TRBV19 CASSRPGETYEQYF TGTGCCAGTAGTCGTCCAGGTGAAACCTACGAGCAGTACTTC
. 13 TRBJ2-7 . TRBV2 CAIKMASSYEQYF TGTGCCATCAAGATGGCTAGCTCGTACGAGCAGTACTTC
. 16 TRBJ2-1 . TRBV21-1 CASSAGGQGANNEQFF TGTGCCAGCAGCGCGGGGGGACAGGGGGCTAACAATGAGCAGTTCTTC
. 15 TRBJ1-4 . TRBV7-9 CASSGREATNEKLFF TGTGCCAGCAGCGGCCGGGAAGCAACTAATGAAAAACTGTTTTTT
. 14 TRBJ1-1 . TRBV3-1/TRBV3-2 CASCFAGRHTEAFF TGTGCCAGCTGCTTTGCAGGGCGGCACACTGAAGCTTTCTTT
. 14 TRBJ1-5 . TRBV5-6 CASSLGQSNQPQHF TGTGCCAGCAGCTTGGGACAGTCCAATCAGCCCCAGCATTTT
TRBD1 15 TRBJ2-1 . TRBV27 CASRGGTGYHNEQFF TGTGCCAGCAGGGGAGGGACAGGGTACCACAATGAGCAGTTCTTC
. 14 TRBJ2-5 . TRBV5-1 CASSWGGGQETQYF TGCGCCAGCAGCTGGGGCGGGGGCCAGGAGACCCAGTACTTC
TRBD2 15 TRBJ2-1 . TRBV6-5 CASRLGERDYNEQFF TGTGCCAGCAGGTTAGGGGAGCGGGATTACAATGAGCAGTTCTTC
. 15 TRBJ2-1 . TRBV3-1/TRBV3-2 CASSQGPRERNEQFF TGTGCCAGCAGCCAAGGCCCCCGGGAGCGCAATGAGCAGTTCTTC
. 15 TRBJ1-1 . TRBV6-6 CASSTPHDSNTEAFF TGTGCCAGCAGTACTCCCCACGACAGTAACACTGAAGCTTTCTTT
. 13 TRBJ1-2 . TRBV2 CASSVGRAGGYTF TGTGCCAGCAGTGTTGGCCGGGCGGGTGGCTACACCTTC
TRBD1 15 TRBJ2-5 . TRBV24-1 CATSDPGQGPETQYF TGTGCCACCAGTGATCCGGGACAGGGTCCCGAGACCCAGTACTTC
. 14 TRBJ2-1 few TRBV19 CASSIPGVPNEQFF TGTGCCAGTAGTATCCCGGGAGTTCCCAATGAGCAGTTCTTC
TRBD1 15 TRBJ1-2 . TRBV5-1 CASSLGGQGISSTDF TGCGCCAGCAGCTTGGGGGGACAGGGAATCAGTTCTACCGACTTC
TRBD2 13 TRBJ2-1 . TRBV10-2 CASKLAGVYEQFF TGCGCCAGCAAACTAGCGGGAGTGTATGAGCAGTTCTTC
TRBD1 16 TRBJ2-2 . TRBV7-8 CASSTRQGASTGELFF TGTGCCAGCAGCACACGACAGGGGGCGAGCACCGGGGAGCTGTTTTTT
. 13 TRBJ1-1 . TRBV3-1/TRBV3-2 CASSQSGGTEAFF TGTGCCAGCAGCCAGTCGGGCGGGACTGAAGCTTTCTTT